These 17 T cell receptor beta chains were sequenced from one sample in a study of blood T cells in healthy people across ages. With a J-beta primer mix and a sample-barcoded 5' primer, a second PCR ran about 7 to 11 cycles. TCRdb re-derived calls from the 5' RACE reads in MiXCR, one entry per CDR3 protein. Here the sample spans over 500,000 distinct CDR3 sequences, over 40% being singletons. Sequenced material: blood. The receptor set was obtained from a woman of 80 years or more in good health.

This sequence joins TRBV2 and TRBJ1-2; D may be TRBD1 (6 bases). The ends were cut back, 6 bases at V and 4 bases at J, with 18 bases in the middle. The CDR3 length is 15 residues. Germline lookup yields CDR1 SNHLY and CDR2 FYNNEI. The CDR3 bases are TGTGCCAGCAGCTTCAGACAGGTGGTGGGCTATGGCTACACCTTC. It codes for CASSFRQVVGYGYTF.

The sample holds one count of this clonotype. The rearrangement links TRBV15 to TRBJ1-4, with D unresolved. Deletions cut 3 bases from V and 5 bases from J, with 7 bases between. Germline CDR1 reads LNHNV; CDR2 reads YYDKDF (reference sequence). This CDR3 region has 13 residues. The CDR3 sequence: CATSSRPNEKLFF. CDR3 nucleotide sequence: TGTGCCACCAGCAGTCGACCAAATGAAAAACTGTTTTTT.

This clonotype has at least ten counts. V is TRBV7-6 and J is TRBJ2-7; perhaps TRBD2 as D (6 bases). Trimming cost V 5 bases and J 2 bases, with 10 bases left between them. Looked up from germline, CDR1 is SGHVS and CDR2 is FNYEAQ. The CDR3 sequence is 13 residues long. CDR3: CASSPSEAYEQYF. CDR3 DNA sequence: TGTGCCAGCAGCCCTAGCGAAGCCTACGAGCAGTACTTC.

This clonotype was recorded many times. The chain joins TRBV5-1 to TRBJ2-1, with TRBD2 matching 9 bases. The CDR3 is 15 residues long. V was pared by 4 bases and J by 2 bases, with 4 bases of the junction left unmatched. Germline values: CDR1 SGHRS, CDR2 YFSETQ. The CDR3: CASSPQRGAYNEQFF. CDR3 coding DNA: TGCGCCAGCAGCCCCCAGCGGGGGGCCTACAATGAGCAGTTCTTC.

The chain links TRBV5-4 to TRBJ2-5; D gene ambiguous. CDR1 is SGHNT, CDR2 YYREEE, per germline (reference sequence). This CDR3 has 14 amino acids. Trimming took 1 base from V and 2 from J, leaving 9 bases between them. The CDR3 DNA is TGTGCCAGCAGCTTGATAGGAGTGCAAGAGACCCAGTACTTC. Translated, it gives CASSLIGVQETQYF.

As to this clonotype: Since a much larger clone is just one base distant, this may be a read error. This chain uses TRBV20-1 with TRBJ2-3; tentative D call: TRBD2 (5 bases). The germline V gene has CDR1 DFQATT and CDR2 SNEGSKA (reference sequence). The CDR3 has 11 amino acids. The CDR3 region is CGLAGGDTQYF. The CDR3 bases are TGCGGCCTTGCGGGTGGAGATACGCAGTATTTT.

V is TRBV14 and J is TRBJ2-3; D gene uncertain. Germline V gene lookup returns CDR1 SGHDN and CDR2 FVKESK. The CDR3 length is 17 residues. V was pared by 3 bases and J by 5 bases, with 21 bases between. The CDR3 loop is CASSHSAPAVAIDTQYF. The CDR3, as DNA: TGTGCCAGCAGCCATTCGGCCCCGGCCGTTGCGATAGATACGCAGTATTTT. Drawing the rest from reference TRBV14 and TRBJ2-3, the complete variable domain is EAGVTQFPSHSVIEKGQTVTLRCDPISGHDNLYWYRRVMGKEIKFLLHFVKESKQDESGMPNNRFLAERTGGTYSTLKVQPAELEDSGVYFCASSHSAPAVAIDTQYFGPGTRLTVL.

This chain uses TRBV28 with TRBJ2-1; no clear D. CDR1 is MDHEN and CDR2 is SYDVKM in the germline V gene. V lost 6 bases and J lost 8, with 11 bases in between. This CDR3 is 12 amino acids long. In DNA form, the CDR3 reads TGTGCCAGCAGACCAGACACGGATGAGCAGTTCTTC. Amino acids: CASRPDTDEQFF.

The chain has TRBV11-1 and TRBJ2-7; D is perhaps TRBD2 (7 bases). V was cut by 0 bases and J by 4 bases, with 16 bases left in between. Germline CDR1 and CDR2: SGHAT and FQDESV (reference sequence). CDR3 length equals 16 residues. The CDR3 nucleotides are TGTGCCAGCAGCTTAGCCCCCGCGGGGGCCGTTTACGAGCAGTACTTC. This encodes CASSLAPAGAVYEQYF.

CDR3 DNA: TGCGCCAGCAGTGAGAGCTCCGAGCAGTACTTC. Translation: CASSESSEQYF. This chain links TRBV10-2 with TRBJ2-7; D remains ambiguous. Trimming left V 2 bases short and J 6 bases short, with 5 bases between. The CDR3 runs 11 residues. The germline V gene encodes CDR1 WSHSY and CDR2 SAAADI.

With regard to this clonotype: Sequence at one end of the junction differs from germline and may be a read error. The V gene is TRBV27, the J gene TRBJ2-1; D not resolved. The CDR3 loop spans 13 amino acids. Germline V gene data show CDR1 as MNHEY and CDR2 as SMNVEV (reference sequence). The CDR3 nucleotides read TGTGCCAGCAGTGTATCTCTGAACAATGAGCAGTTCTTC. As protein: CASSVSLNNEQFF.

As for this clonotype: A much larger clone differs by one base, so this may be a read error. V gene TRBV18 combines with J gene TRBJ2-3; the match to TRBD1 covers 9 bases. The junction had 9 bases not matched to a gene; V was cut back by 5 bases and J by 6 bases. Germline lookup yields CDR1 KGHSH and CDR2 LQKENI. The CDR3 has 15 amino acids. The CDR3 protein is CASSSTGGEDDTQYF. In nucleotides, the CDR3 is TGTGCCAGCTCAAGTACAGGGGGCGAGGACGATACGCAGTATTTT. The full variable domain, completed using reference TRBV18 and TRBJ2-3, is NAGVMQNPRHLVRRRGQEARLRCSPMKGHSHVYWYRQLPEEGLKFMVYLQKENIIDESGMPKERFSAEFPKEGPSILRIQQVVRGDSAAYFCASSSTGGEDDTQYFGPGTRLTVL.

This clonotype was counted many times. The CDR3 sequence is CASSFHQGGNQPQHF. As DNA, the CDR3 is TGTGCCAGCAGTTTCCATCAGGGCGGCAATCAGCCCCAGCATTTT. The rearrangement joins TRBV28 to TRBJ1-5, with a possible D match to TRBD1 (5 bases). V was pared by 3 bases and J by 2 bases, with 11 bases between. Germline-derived CDR1 and CDR2 are MDHEN and SYDVKM. The CDR3 length is 15 residues.

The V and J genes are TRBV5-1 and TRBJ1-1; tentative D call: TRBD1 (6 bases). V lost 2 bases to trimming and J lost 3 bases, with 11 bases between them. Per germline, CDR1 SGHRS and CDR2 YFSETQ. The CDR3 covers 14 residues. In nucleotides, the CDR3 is TGCGCCAGCAGCTTCAGGGGTCTGGACACTGAAGCTTTCTTT. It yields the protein CASSFRGLDTEAFF.

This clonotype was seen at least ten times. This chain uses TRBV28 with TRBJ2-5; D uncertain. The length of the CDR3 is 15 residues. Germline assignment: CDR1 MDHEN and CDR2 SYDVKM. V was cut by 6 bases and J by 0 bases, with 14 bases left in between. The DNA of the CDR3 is TGTGCCAGCAGCCCCCTGTACCAGTACCAAGAGACCCAGTACTTC. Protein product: CASSPLYQYQETQYF.

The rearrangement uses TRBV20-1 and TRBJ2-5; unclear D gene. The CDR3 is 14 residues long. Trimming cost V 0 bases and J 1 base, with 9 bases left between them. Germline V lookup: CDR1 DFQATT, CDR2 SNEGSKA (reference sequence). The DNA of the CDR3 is TGCAGTGCTAGAGATTGGGCGTCCCAAGAGACCCAGTACTTC. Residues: CSARDWASQETQYF.

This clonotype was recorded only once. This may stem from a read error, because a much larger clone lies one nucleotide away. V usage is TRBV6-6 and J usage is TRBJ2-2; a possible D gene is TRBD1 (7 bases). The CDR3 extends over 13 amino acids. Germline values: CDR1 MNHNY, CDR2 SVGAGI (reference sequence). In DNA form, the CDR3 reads TGTGCCAGCAGTGACAGGGACGCCGGGGGGCTGTTTTTT. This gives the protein CASSDRDAGGLFF.